Shown below are 5 T cell receptor beta chains from a single sample sequenced in a study of blood T cell repertoires in COVID-19. Only in-frame clones appear in the TCRdb table, and some are missing; sequencing was by immunoSEQ multiplex PCR. The sample has a few hundred thousand clones; around 89% are singletons. The sequenced material came from PBMCs or T cells enriched from blood (not recorded which). The receptors shown here come from a man aged 25 to 40 who had been exposed to COVID-19.

The table lists this clone with a few counts. This chain uses TRBV10-3 with TRBJ2-1; possibly TRBD2 for D (5 bases). Trimming left V 6 bases short and J 8 bases short, with 8 bases between. The CDR3 is 11 amino acids. Per the germline V gene, CDR1 is ENHRY and CDR2 is SYGVKD. The CDR3 coding sequence is TGTGCCATCAGGGGAGCGGATGAGCAGTTCTTC. It codes for CAIRGADEQFF.

The rearrangement joins TRBV7-9 to TRBJ1-1, with D perhaps matching TRBD1 (5 bases). Germline V gives CDR1 SEHNR, CDR2 FQNEAQ (reference sequence). The CDR3 has 15 amino acids. Trimming left V 2 bases short and J 4 bases short, with 14 bases between. DNA for the CDR3: TGTGCCAGCAGCTTATATCAGGGTTTTGGCACTGAAGCTTTCTTT. Its protein is CASSLYQGFGTEAFF.

The chain combines TRBV29-1 with TRBJ2-7; D is undetermined. The germline V and J ends were trimmed by 4 bases and 7 bases, with 14 bases remaining between them. This CDR3 is 12 amino acids long. Per the germline V gene, CDR1 is SQVTM and CDR2 is ANQGSEA. CDR3 nucleotide sequence: TGCAGCGTTGTCTCCATCTCAGATGAGCAGTACTTC. Its translation: CSVVSISDEQYF.

This chain connects TRBV10-1 to TRBJ2-2, with a possible D match to TRBD2 (5 bases). Trimming removed 9 bases from V and 2 bases from J, with 19 bases in between. This CDR3 contains 16 residues. In germline, CDR1 is WNHNN, CDR2 SYGVQD (reference sequence). CDR3 nucleotides: TGCGCCAGTCGACCTGTGACGGGAAACAACACCGGGGAGCTGTTTTTT. This sequence encodes CASRPVTGNNTGELFF.

V and J are TRBV11-1 and TRBJ2-5; D might be TRBD1 (5 bases). V shed 0 bases and J shed 6 bases, with 5 bases lying between them. The CDR3 runs to 12 residues. The germline V gene encodes CDR1 SGHAT and CDR2 FQDESV (reference sequence). The CDR3 DNA follows: TGTGCCAGCAGCTTAGCGGGGCAGACCCAGTACTTC. The encoded protein is CASSLAGQTQYF.